Shown below are 10 T cell receptor beta chains from a single sample sequenced in a study of response to subunit inactivated influenza vaccine. TCRdb fed the RT-PCR reads into MiXCR, producing one record per CDR3 protein. The sample lists 650,000 to 800,000 distinct CDR3 sequences, about 15% seen once, with approximately 7% in the top ten. Sample: PBMCs from blood, taken approximately 15 days before vaccination. The receptors were gathered from a man over 45 who received an inactivated influenza vaccine.

This clonotype was seen a few times. The chain couples TRBV20-1 to TRBJ2-1; 7 nucleotides agree with TRBD2. The germline V gene encodes CDR1 DFQATT and CDR2 SNEGSKA (reference sequence). After removal of 6 bases from V and 4 bases from J, the junction contained 9 bases not matched to a gene. The CDR3 sequence is 14 residues long. The CDR3 DNA reads as TGCAGTGCCCAGGCTAGCGGCAGATACAATGAGCAGTTCTTC. Its translation is CSAQASGRYNEQFF.

This clonotype was seen only a few times. The rearrangement links TRBV4-1 to TRBJ2-5; 10 bases align to TRBD2. Germline V CDR1 and CDR2: MGHRA, YSYEKL. The CDR3 totals 16 residues. Trimming cost V 4 bases and J 2 bases; bases outside gene matches: 7. As DNA, the CDR3 is TGCGCCAGCAGCCGAGGACTAGCGGCGATGCAAGAGACCCAGTACTTC. Residues: CASSRGLAAMQETQYF.

V is TRBV10-3 and J is TRBJ2-7, with 11 bases identical to TRBD1. Germline-derived CDR1 and CDR2 are ENHRY and SYGVKD. J gave up 2 bases and V 3 bases, and 3 bases lay outside the gene matches. This CDR3 spans 15 amino acids. CDR3 sequence reads: CAISESGQGAYEQYF. The DNA of the CDR3 is TGTGCCATCAGTGAATCGGGACAGGGGGCCTACGAGCAGTACTTC.

V and J are TRBV6-1 and TRBJ2-3; D possibly uses TRBD1 or TRBD2 (6 bases each). The V end was cut by 0 bases, the J end by 6 bases, with 25 bases between. This CDR3 contains 19 residues. The germline gives CDR1 MNHNS, CDR2 SASEGT. CDR3 nucleotide sequence: TGTGCCAGCAGTGAAGCGGGAGGACTGACGGGGACACGGCGGGATACGCAGTATTTT. Protein: CASSEAGGLTGTRRDTQYF.

This chain connects TRBV6-1 to TRBJ1-5; D unresolved. The CDR3 has 15 amino acids. Trimming cost V 7 bases and J 2 bases, with 15 bases left between them. Germline V CDR1 and CDR2: MNHNS, SASEGT. DNA for the CDR3: TGTGCCAGCAAGGTCTTTCGGTTTGGCAATCAGCCCCAGCATTTT. Residues: CASKVFRFGNQPQHF.

This clonotype was recorded a few times. The J gene is TRBJ2-3, the V gene TRBV12-3 or TRBV12-4, with TRBD2 as a possible D gene (5 bases). This CDR3 contains 15 residues. V was trimmed by 2 bases and J by 3 bases, leaving 12 bases between them. As DNA, the CDR3 is TGTGCCAGCAGTTTAAACGGGGTAATGACAGATACGCAGTATTTT. The encoded protein is CASSLNGVMTDTQYF.

This clonotype was seen many times. The genes are TRBV9 and TRBJ2-3, with TRBD2 identical over 12 bases. The CDR3 runs 16 residues. With V trimmed by 3 bases and J by 4 bases, 6 bases remained unmatched. Germline V CDR1 and CDR2: SGDLS, YYNGEE. The CDR3 loop reads CASSGPLAGGADTQYF. The CDR3 coding sequence is TGTGCCAGCAGCGGACCACTAGCGGGGGGTGCAGATACGCAGTATTTT.

This chain links TRBV2 with TRBJ2-3; 7 bases fit TRBD1. CDR1 is SNHLY and CDR2 is FYNNEI in the germline V gene. V shed 4 bases, J shed 2 bases, and the junction held 3 bases outside the gene matches. This CDR3 spans 14 amino acids. CDR3 amino acids: CASSGDSYTDTQYF. The CDR3 bases are TGTGCCAGCAGTGGGGACAGCTACACAGATACGCAGTATTTT.

This chain links TRBV6-5 with TRBJ2-6, with D tentatively TRBD1 or TRBD2 (6 bases each). Trimming cost V 2 bases and J 1 base, with 15 bases left between them. CDR1 and CDR2 (germline): MNHEY, SVGAGI. The CDR3 totals 18 residues. The CDR3 nucleotides read TGTGCCAGCAGTTACAGGGGGGCAGGGAGTTCTGGGGCCAACGTCCTGACTTTC. Translating gives CASSYRGAGSSGANVLTF.

V gene TRBV9 combines with J gene TRBJ2-5; perhaps TRBD2 as D (7 bases). The CDR3 length is 15 residues. The V gene lost 0 bases and the J gene lost 4 bases, with 13 bases spanning the gap. From germline, CDR1 is SGDLS and CDR2 YYNGEE. CDR3 bases: TGTGCCAGCAGCGTAGACCCAGGGGAGGGAGAGACCCAGTACTTC. It specifies CASSVDPGEGETQYF.